This T cell receptor (beta chain) was recorded in a study of shared clonotypes between healthy human individuals. Notes on the study in general: There were few donors, and this limited the genetic and exposure-history diversity represented.

With regard to this clone: Its antigen is currently unknown.

This table comes from immunoSEQ multiplex PCR, and its TCRdb copy is limited to in-frame clones, with some not included. The table records approximately 530,000 clones, approximately 95% of them present only once. The CDR3 is 14 residues long. V lost 3 bases and J 1 base, leaving 10 bases between the germline ends. Germline values: CDR1 MDHEN, CDR2 SYDVKM. This sequence joins TRBV28 and TRBJ2-7; D is undetermined. The receptor was derived from a young woman in good health. Sequences were obtained from naive CD4+ T cells sorted from blood. The subset was: CD45RA+ positively selected. The CDR3 DNA follows: TGTGCCAGCAGTTTCCCCCTGGGGTCCTACGAGCAGTACTTC. It codes for CASSFPLGSYEQYF.